The 19 T cell receptor beta chains presented below share a single source sample, sequenced in a study of shared clonotypes between healthy human individuals. Naive CD8 cells comprised CD45RO-negative, CCR7-positively selected cells, excluding terminally differentiated effector memory CD45RA+ cells. TCRdb's table, derived via immunoSEQ multiplex PCR, lists solely in-frame clones and lacks some. The sample lists 660,000 or so clones; 95% to 97% were seen once. The sequencing sample was made of naive CD8+ T cells sorted from blood. These receptors were obtained from a woman aged 25 to 39 in good health.

The gene calls are TRBV5-6 and TRBJ1-1; D remains ambiguous. The CDR3 is 13 amino acids. From germline, CDR1 is SGHDT and CDR2 YYEEEE. The V end lost 3 bases, the J end lost 6 bases, and 12 bases lay between the germline ends. CDR3: CASSSLGRAEAFF. CDR3 DNA: TGTGCCAGCAGCTCCCTGGGTCGCGCTGAAGCTTTCTTT.

This chain links TRBV28 with TRBJ1-3; a possible D gene is TRBD1 (5 bases). Germline V gene data show CDR1 as MDHEN and CDR2 as SYDVKM. With 6 bases removed from V and 3 bases from J, the gap between germline ends came to 12 bases. CDR3 length: 14 amino acids. In DNA form, the CDR3 reads TGTGCCAGCAGGCGCTCGGGGGTTGGAAACACCATATATTTT. Its protein product is CASRRSGVGNTIYF.

This chain links TRBV7-9 with TRBJ1-1, with a weak D call TRBD1 (5 bases). CDR1 and CDR2 (germline): SEHNR, FQNEAQ (reference sequence). This CDR3 has 15 residues. The germline V and J ends were trimmed by 0 bases and 3 bases, with 11 bases remaining between them. CDR3 bases: TGTGCCAGCAGCTTAGCCCAGGGTGCCCACACTGAAGCTTTCTTT. The encoded protein is CASSLAQGAHTEAFF.

The chain carries TRBV7-9 and TRBJ1-1, with 9 positions matching TRBD1. J gave up 1 base and V 5 bases, and 5 bases lay outside the gene matches. The CDR3 consists of 15 residues. Germline CDR1 is SEHNR and CDR2 is FQNEAQ (reference sequence). The CDR3 nucleotides read TGTGCCAGCAGCCAACAGGGGGCAGGGAACACTGAAGCTTTCTTT. It translates to CASSQQGAGNTEAFF.

This clone was seen a single time. The DNA for the CDR3 is TGCGCCAGCAGCCCCCGTTCTGTAGAGGAAAAACTGTTTTTT. This sequence encodes CASSPRSVEEKLFF. The rearrangement links TRBV5-1 to TRBJ1-4; D is undetermined. The germline CDR1 and CDR2 sequences are SGHRS and YFSETQ. The V and J ends lost 4 bases and 8 bases respectively, with 15 bases between them. The CDR3 runs 14 residues.

To note about this clone: The junction departs from germline at one end; a sequencing error may be responsible. The chain couples TRBV6-1 to TRBJ2-3; unclear D gene. Germline values: CDR1 MNHNS, CDR2 SASEGT. The CDR3 sequence is 11 residues long. CDR3 in amino acids: CASSDSGHVQF. CDR3 bases: TGTGCCAGCAGTGATAGTGGGCATGTTCAATTT.

The J gene is TRBJ2-2, the V gene TRBV7-6, with D unclear. V lost 5 bases and J 2 bases, leaving 12 bases between the germline ends. The V gene's germline CDR1 is SGHVS and CDR2 FNYEAQ. CDR3 size: 15 residues. In nucleotides, the CDR3 is TGTGCCAGCAGCCGTATTGTGACCAACACCGGGGAGCTGTTTTTT. It is translated as CASSRIVTNTGELFF.

The V and J genes are TRBV6-6 and TRBJ2-1; unclear D gene. Trimming removed 7 bases from V and 5 bases from J, with 9 bases in between. The germline V gene encodes CDR1 MNHNY and CDR2 SVGAGI (reference sequence). The CDR3 is 12 residues long. The CDR3 region is CASISGNNEQFF. In DNA form, the CDR3 reads TGTGCCAGCATTAGTGGAAACAATGAGCAGTTCTTC.

The chain joins TRBV5-4 to TRBJ1-1, with D tentatively TRBD1 (5 bases). Germline loops: CDR1 SGHNT, CDR2 YYREEE (reference sequence). V gave up 0 bases and J gave up 0 bases, with 12 bases separating them. The CDR3 sequence is 16 residues long. The CDR3 DNA is TGTGCCAGCAGCTTGGTAGGGGTTGGGTTGAACACTGAAGCTTTCTTT. Its protein product is CASSLVGVGLNTEAFF.

The chain joins TRBV30 to TRBJ2-1, with 9 bases lining up with TRBD2. CDR3 length: 14 amino acids. Germline assignment: CDR1 GTSNPN and CDR2 SVGIG (reference sequence). V lost 5 bases to trimming and J lost 9 bases; unmatched junction nucleotides: 11. The DNA for the CDR3 is TGTGCCTGGTCTAGCGGGAATGTGGGCGGTGAGCAGTTCTTC. Translation gives CAWSSGNVGGEQFF.

This chain joins TRBV15 and TRBJ2-3; TRBD1 aligns across 9 bases. The CDR3 contains 17 residues. Trimming at V came to 1 base and at J to 6 bases, leaving 11 bases not matched to a gene. Germline V gene lookup returns CDR1 LNHNV and CDR2 YYDKDF (reference sequence). Written as DNA, the CDR3 is TGTGCCACCAGCAGAGGAGGTAGGGGACAGGGCCTGGATACGCAGTATTTT. Translation: CATSRGGRGQGLDTQYF.

The V gene is TRBV28, the J gene TRBJ1-2; 7 bases match TRBD1. Losses at the gene ends were 2 bases for V and 6 bases for J; bases not matched to a gene: 3. The CDR3 totals 13 residues. Germline V gene lookup returns CDR1 MDHEN and CDR2 SYDVKM. CDR3 amino acids: CASSLQGENGYTF. The CDR3 DNA reads as TGTGCCAGCAGTTTACAGGGGGAAAATGGCTACACCTTC.

The chain carries TRBV28 and TRBJ2-7; no reliable D call. Germline CDR1 and CDR2: MDHEN and SYDVKM. The CDR3 loop spans 12 amino acids. Trimming pared 6 bases from V and 5 bases from J, leaving 11 bases between. The DNA of the CDR3 is TGTGCCAGCAGCTTAGACAACCACGAGCAGTACTTC. This gives the protein CASSLDNHEQYF.

The chain couples TRBV19 to TRBJ1-2; D is undetermined. This CDR3 is built from 15 residues. V lost 11 bases and J 0 bases, leaving 19 bases between the germline ends. From germline, CDR1 is LNHDA and CDR2 SQIVND (reference sequence). The CDR3 bases are TGTGCCCGTTCCCCAGACAAGCCCGCTAACTATGGCTACACCTTC. This sequence encodes CARSPDKPANYGYTF.

This chain joins TRBV28 and TRBJ2-3; tentatively, D is TRBD1 (6 bases). V dropped 5 bases and J dropped 0 bases, with 12 bases sitting between them. CDR3 size: 15 residues. Germline values: CDR1 MDHEN, CDR2 SYDVKM. DNA for the CDR3: TGTGCCAGCAGTCCAGGGGCGGCTAGCACAGATACGCAGTATTTT. It codes for CASSPGAASTDTQYF.

This chain links TRBV19 with TRBJ2-7, with D possibly matching TRBD2 (6 bases). The CDR3 sequence is 16 residues long. Germline V gene sequence: CDR1 LNHDA, CDR2 SQIVND (reference sequence). With 1 base removed from V and 0 bases from J, the gap between germline ends came to 13 bases. In DNA form, the CDR3 reads TGTGCCAGTAGTATAGGTCTAGCGAGGACCTCCTACGAGCAGTACTTC. This gives the protein CASSIGLARTSYEQYF. Variable domain in full (rest from reference TRBV19 and TRBJ2-7): DGGITQSPKYLFRKEGQNVTLSCEQNLNHDAMYWYRQDPGQGLRLIYYSQIVNDFQKGDIAEGYSVSREKKESFPLTVTSAQKNPTAFYLCASSIGLARTSYEQYFGPGTRLTVT.

A single count supports this clone. The V and J genes are TRBV7-9 and TRBJ2-3; D remains unclear. The V gene lost 2 bases and the J gene lost 2 bases, with 5 bases spanning the gap. The germline CDR1 and CDR2 sequences are SEHNR and FQNEAQ (reference sequence). The CDR3 is made up of 13 amino acids. CDR3 nucleotides: TGTGCCAGCAGCTTACGGATCACAGATACGCAGTATTTT. Translated, it gives CASSLRITDTQYF.

The chain carries TRBV19 and TRBJ2-7, with TRBD2 matching 11 bases. Trimming removed 5 bases from V and 5 bases from J; junction bases left unmatched: 11. The CDR3 is 16 residues long. Germline lookup yields CDR1 LNHDA and CDR2 SQIVND (reference sequence). CDR3 nucleotides: TGTGCCAGTAGTCCCTCTCTAGCGGGAGGCCGCCACGAGCAGTACTTC. Translation: CASSPSLAGGRHEQYF.

CDR3 coding DNA: TGCGCCAGCAGCCACCCAATCCTTATCATTCGGGACAGTGTTGATAACACTGAAGCTTTCTTT. Its protein is CASSHPILIIRDSVDNTEAFF. The chain employs TRBV4-1 and TRBJ1-1; 7 bases fit TRBD1. Germline trimming cut 3 bases from V and 2 bases from J; bases unmatched to any gene: 24. Looked up from germline, CDR1 is MGHRA and CDR2 is YSYEKL. The CDR3 length is 21 residues.